The entry below gives a single T cell receptor (beta chain) sequence along with its context. V was trimmed by 7 bases and J by 3 bases, leaving 15 bases between them. This CDR3 spans 13 amino acids. The germline V gene encodes CDR1 DFQATT and CDR2 SNEGSKA (reference sequence). MiXCR was run by TCRdb on the reads, yielding one entry per CDR3 protein. The sample yields about 450,000 distinct CDR3 sequences, about 33% seen once. The data are from a study of T cell repertoires in cytomegalovirus infection. Study-level background: Public TCR beta signature analysis indicated the presence of both CMV infection and matching HLA type.

This TCR was sampled from a human donor in good health (CMV status not recorded). Some clones in this sample may be carry-over from other donors' samples. Sequencing input: PBMCs. The chain links TRBV20-1 to TRBJ2-5, with D perhaps matching TRBD2 (5 bases). The CDR3 region has the DNA TGCAGTGTTATCGGGAACAGTGAAGAGACCCAGTACTTC. Its translation is CSVIGNSEETQYF.